This entry describes one T cell receptor beta chain. This sample is part of a study of OX40 agonist ivuxolimab in advanced cancers. Study-wide context: Mean age approximately 66 years, range about 23 to 80; 82.7% male.

Data came from immunoSEQ multiplex PCR; TCRdb stores just in-frame clones and leaves some out. The sample includes 65,000 to 90,000 clones, roughly nine tenths of them seen just once. This CDR3 is built from 15 residues. V was shortened by 1 base and J by 7 bases, with 14 bases between the two germline ends. Germline V gene sequence: CDR1 SGHAT, CDR2 FQNNGV. The V gene is TRBV11-2, the J gene TRBJ1-5; no clear D. The material sequenced was CD4+ or CD8+ T cells sorted from blood, taken in a trial of the OX40 agonist ivuxolimab. The sequence was obtained from an adult with an advanced solid tumor such as melanoma, head and neck, liver or kidney cancer. CDR3 loop: CASSLGFGGSQPQHF. The DNA of the CDR3 is TGTGCCAGCAGCTTAGGGTTCGGTGGATCCCAGCCCCAGCATTTT.